Presented here are 29 T cell receptor beta chains from one specimen sequenced in a study of blood T cell repertoires in COVID-19 (dated by TCRdb to 2019 to 2021). Library method: the immunoSEQ multiplex PCR assay. Here the immuneACCESS table is served through TCRdb, limited to in-frame sequences with V and J called. Missing clones are a known gap in these copies; in checked studies unresolved V genes cover under half, and the rest lacks a known reason. The sample table lists about 63,000 clones, approximately 80% of them with a count of one. The ten largest clones add up to 50% of the sample. Sequencing was performed on peripheral blood. These TCRs come from a woman of 80 years or more with acute or convalescent COVID-19.

The CDR3 loop reads CASSLGGGGRSNQPQHF. The CDR3 coding sequence is TGTGCCAGCAGCTTGGGAGGGGGAGGGAGGAGCAATCAGCCCCAGCATTTT. The chain joins TRBV5-5 to TRBJ1-5; D possibly corresponds to TRBD1 (6 bases). The germline V and J ends were trimmed by 0 bases and 1 base, with 14 bases remaining between them. The CDR3 extends over 17 amino acids. The germline gives CDR1 SGHKS, CDR2 YYEKEE (reference sequence).

This clone has a handful of counts. CDR3 sequence reads: CASSFSGTGEEKLFF. The DNA for the CDR3 is TGCGCCAGCAGCTTTTCCGGGACAGGCGAAGAAAAACTGTTTTTT. The chain joins TRBV5-1 to TRBJ1-4, with 8 bases that match TRBD1. Germline V CDR1 and CDR2: SGHRS, YFSETQ. The CDR3 has 15 residues. With V trimmed by 2 bases and J by 8 bases, 8 bases remained unmatched.

The CDR3: CASSPGLQETQYF. In DNA, the CDR3 is TGTGCCAGCTCACCGGGCCTACAAGAGACCCAGTACTTC. V usage is TRBV18 and J usage is TRBJ2-5; D remains ambiguous. Germline loops: CDR1 KGHSH, CDR2 LQKENI. This CDR3 region has 13 residues. V shed 3 bases and J shed 2 bases, with 7 bases lying between them.

The CDR3 DNA is TGTGCCAGTAGTATTCGGCCCGACAGGGGGGCTGGAAACACCATATATTTT. Its protein product is CASSIRPDRGAGNTIYF. V is TRBV19 and J is TRBJ1-3; 9 nucleotides agree with TRBD1. The germline V gene has CDR1 LNHDA and CDR2 SQIVND (reference sequence). The CDR3 length is 17 residues. Trimming removed 3 bases from V and 2 bases from J; junction bases left unmatched: 8.

The chain has TRBV13 and TRBJ2-7, with D possibly being TRBD2 (5 bases). Trimming shortened V by 2 bases and J by 3 bases, and 11 bases separated the two germline ends. Per the germline V gene, CDR1 is PRHDT and CDR2 is FYEKMQ (reference sequence). CDR3 length: 14 amino acids. The CDR3 nucleotides read TGTGCCAGCAGCTTATATGGCGGGCTCTACGAGCAGTACTTC. Its protein product is CASSLYGGLYEQYF.

The chain carries TRBV30 and TRBJ1-6, with 7 bases lining up with TRBD1. Germline V gene sequence: CDR1 GTSNPN, CDR2 SVGIG (reference sequence). The junction had 13 bases not matched to a gene; V was cut back by 1 base and J by 10 bases. The CDR3 runs to 16 residues. The CDR3 DNA reads as TGTGCCTGGAGTGGTAGGGGGCTCCAACGGTGGTCACCCCTCCACTTT. This sequence encodes CAWSGRGLQRWSPLHF. Based on the CDR3 plus reference TRBV30 and TRBJ1-6, the full variable domain is SQTIHQWPATLVQPVGSPLSLECTVEGTSNPNLYWYRQAAGRGLQLLFYSVGIGQISSEVPQNLSASRPQDRQFILSSKKLLLSDSGFYLCAWSGRGLQRWSPLHFGNGTRLTVT.

This chain joins TRBV11-2 and TRBJ2-1; tentative D call: TRBD1 (5 bases). Germline V gene data show CDR1 as SGHAT and CDR2 as FQNNGV. Trimming cost V 5 bases and J 9 bases, with 17 bases left between them. There are 14 residues in the CDR3. CDR3 DNA: TGTGCCAGCAGCCCAGGGTTCAGCTTCCCTGAGCAGTTCTTC. Translated, it gives CASSPGFSFPEQFF.

This clone has only a few counts. The V and J genes are TRBV5-1 and TRBJ1-4, with D possibly TRBD1 on 5 matching bases. The V and J ends lost 4 bases and 3 bases respectively, with 13 bases between them. Germline V gene lookup returns CDR1 SGHRS and CDR2 YFSETQ. The CDR3 consists of 15 residues. The CDR3 reads CASSDPGSANEKLFF. For the CDR3, the DNA is TGCGCCAGCAGCGATCCAGGGTCGGCTAATGAAAAACTGTTTTTT.

There are many counts of this clone. The chain is built from TRBV7-9 and TRBJ1-4; the D gene is possibly TRBD1 (5 bases). V lost 1 base, J lost 0 bases, and 9 bases lay in between. The CDR3 is 16 amino acids. CDR1 is SEHNR, CDR2 FQNEAQ, per germline (reference sequence). This chain's CDR3 is CASSLVSGSTNEKLFF. CDR3 in DNA: TGTGCCAGCAGCTTAGTGTCAGGGTCAACTAATGAAAAACTGTTTTTT.

The rearrangement links TRBV11-3 to TRBJ1-2, with 7 bases aligning to TRBD1. Germline lookup yields CDR1 SGHNT and CDR2 YENEEA. Germline trimming cut 5 bases from V and 3 bases from J; bases unmatched to any gene: 9. The CDR3 sequence is 15 residues long. The CDR3 region is CASSPHRGLHYGYTF. The DNA of the CDR3 is TGTGCCAGCAGCCCTCACAGGGGACTGCACTATGGCTACACCTTC.

The V gene is TRBV27, the J gene TRBJ2-7; TRBD1 aligns across 9 bases. V shed 6 bases, J shed 4 bases, and the junction held 4 bases outside the gene matches. Germline V lookup: CDR1 MNHEY, CDR2 SMNVEV (reference sequence). The length of the CDR3 is 13 residues. For the CDR3, the DNA is TGTGCCAGCAGACAGGGGGCGAATTACGAGCAGTACTTC. It yields the protein CASRQGANYEQYF.

The V call is TRBV7-9, the J call TRBJ2-7; no definite D call. The germline V gene has CDR1 SEHNR and CDR2 FQNEAQ (reference sequence). This CDR3 has 13 amino acids. The V end lost 1 base, the J end lost 5 bases, and 9 bases lay between the germline ends. The CDR3 DNA is TGTGCCAGCAGCTTAGAGAGGAGTCACGAGCAGTACTTC. This codes for CASSLERSHEQYF.

The chain employs TRBV9 and TRBJ2-1; possibly TRBD2 for D (6 bases). The germline V and J ends were trimmed by 0 bases and 4 bases, with 17 bases remaining between them. Germline V gene data show CDR1 as SGDLS and CDR2 as YYNGEE. The length of the CDR3 is 17 residues. The CDR3 nucleotides are TGTGCCAGCAGCGTAGCTCGGCGGGGCAGGGAATACAATGAGCAGTTCTTC. Translated, it gives CASSVARRGREYNEQFF. The full variable domain, completed using reference TRBV9 and TRBJ2-1, is DSGVTQTPKHLITATGQRVTLRCSPRSGDLSVYWYQQSLDQGLQFLIQYYNGEERAKGNILERFSAQQFPDLHSELNLSSLELGDSALYFCASSVARRGREYNEQFFGPGTRLTVL.

The gene calls are TRBV20-1 and TRBJ1-2, with D uncertain. CDR3 size: 14 residues. Germline V gene data show CDR1 as DFQATT and CDR2 as SNEGSKA (reference sequence). Trimming took 6 bases from V and 7 from J, leaving 21 bases between them. The CDR3 spells CSASKGTGGLGYTF. The CDR3, as DNA: TGCAGTGCAAGTAAAGGCACGGGAGGGCTTGGCTACACCTTC.

This chain connects TRBV14 to TRBJ1-1, with 9 bases matching TRBD1. The V gene's germline CDR1 is SGHDN and CDR2 FVKESK. The CDR3 is 14 residues long. Trimming at V came to 6 bases and at J to 11 bases, leaving 13 bases not matched to a gene. The CDR3 coding sequence is TGTGCCAGCAGTCCGACCGGGACAGGGAGTATCGCTTTCTTT. It specifies CASSPTGTGSIAFF.

This clone was observed a handful of times. V is TRBV19 and J is TRBJ2-1; a weak D match, TRBD2 (5 bases). Trimming cost V 1 base and J 7 bases, with 11 bases left between them. This CDR3 is built from 14 residues. Germline V lookup: CDR1 LNHDA, CDR2 SQIVND (reference sequence). The CDR3 is CASSIVASSNEQFF. The CDR3 region has the DNA TGTGCCAGTAGTATAGTCGCTAGCTCTAATGAGCAGTTCTTC.

This clone has only one observation. The rearrangement links TRBV7-9 to TRBJ2-7; tentatively, D is TRBD1 (6 bases). Germline values: CDR1 SEHNR, CDR2 FQNEAQ (reference sequence). Trimming stripped 5 bases from V and 3 bases from J, with 14 bases between. This CDR3 comprises 14 residues. CDR3 bases: TGTGCCAGCAGCCTCATGGGGGACAACTACGAGCAGTACTTC. It specifies CASSLMGDNYEQYF.

The chain uses TRBV27 and TRBJ2-1; 7 bases are shared with TRBD2. V dropped 5 bases and J dropped 2; count of bases not matched to a gene: 9. The CDR3 covers 16 residues. CDR1 MNHEY and CDR2 SMNVEV come from the germline V gene (reference sequence). CDR3: CASSPTPGLTYNEQFF. DNA for the CDR3: TGTGCCAGCAGTCCCACTCCGGGACTAACCTACAATGAGCAGTTCTTC.

This clone was found a few times. The chain is built from TRBV11-3 and TRBJ2-1; D gene ambiguous. With 3 bases removed from V and 6 bases from J, the gap between germline ends came to 6 bases. Germline values: CDR1 SGHNT, CDR2 YENEEA. CDR3 length equals 12 residues. CDR3: CASSFLVNEQFF. CDR3 in DNA: TGTGCCAGCAGCTTTCTAGTCAATGAGCAGTTCTTC.

The gene calls are TRBV19 and TRBJ2-1; possible D gene TRBD1, 6 bases. V was cut by 10 bases and J by 10 bases, with 20 bases left in between. The CDR3 runs to 13 residues. Germline lookup yields CDR1 LNHDA and CDR2 SQIVND (reference sequence). The CDR3 reads CATSRDTGKEQFF. Written as DNA, the CDR3 is TGTGCCACCTCCAGGGACACGGGTAAAGAGCAGTTCTTC.

The gene calls are TRBV28 and TRBJ1-5; unclear D gene. The CDR3 extends over 14 amino acids. Trimming removed 5 bases from V and 6 bases from J, with 14 bases in between. The germline gives CDR1 MDHEN, CDR2 SYDVKM. As DNA, the CDR3 is TGTGCCAGCAGTACCGGGAGGGTTGGTCAGCCCCAGCATTTT. Protein product: CASSTGRVGQPQHF.

This clone was observed once. The chain has TRBV27 and TRBJ2-1; 14 bases match TRBD2. There are 16 residues in the CDR3. CDR1 is MNHEY, CDR2 SMNVEV, per germline (reference sequence). V was clipped by 3 bases and J by 9 bases; unmatched bases: 7. The CDR3 protein is CASSFSRLAGGIEQFF. CDR3 nucleotide sequence: TGTGCCAGCAGTTTCTCCAGACTAGCGGGAGGGATTGAGCAGTTCTTC.

The chain joins TRBV14 to TRBJ1-2; 7 positions agree with TRBD1. The germline CDR1 and CDR2 sequences are SGHDN and FVKESK. The CDR3 extends over 14 amino acids. V lost 4 bases to trimming and J lost 3 bases; unmatched junction nucleotides: 5. CDR3 sequence: CASSRQGLHYGYTF. The CDR3 region has the DNA TGTGCCAGCAGCCGACAGGGCCTTCACTATGGCTACACCTTC.

Concerning this clone: This sample also contains other DNA sequences that code for the same CDR3. This chain uses TRBV18 with TRBJ2-3; D unclear. Germline V gene sequence: CDR1 KGHSH, CDR2 LQKENI. Trimming removed 3 bases at V and 0 bases at J, with 4 bases between. This CDR3 contains 13 residues. CDR3 sequence (DNA): TGTGCCAGCTCACCCCCAAGCACAGATACGCAGTATTTT. Translating it yields CASSPPSTDTQYF.

The rearrangement joins TRBV6-2 or TRBV6-3 to TRBJ2-2; D might be TRBD1 (5 bases). Trimming took off 5 bases at V and 1 base at J, with 11 bases between the two ends. The CDR3 totals 15 residues. Germline loops: CDR1 MNHEY, CDR2 SVGEGT. CDR3 coding DNA: TGTGCCAGCAGTATCACAGGAATGAACACCGGGGAGCTGTTTTTT. This translates into CASSITGMNTGELFF.

The V call is TRBV19, the J call TRBJ1-2, with 9 bases that match TRBD1. J was trimmed by 4 bases and V by 6 bases; bases with no gene match: 15. The CDR3 length is 17 residues. Germline CDR1 is LNHDA and CDR2 is SQIVND (reference sequence). The CDR3, as DNA: TGTGCCAGTAGAGATCTGACAGACAGGGGGGTCGGCTATGGCTACACCTTC. It translates to CASRDLTDRGVGYGYTF.

In this sample, this clone turned up a few times. V gene TRBV9 combines with J gene TRBJ2-5; no firm D call. CDR1 is SGDLS and CDR2 is YYNGEE in the germline V gene. V lost 0 bases and J 1 base, leaving 7 bases between the germline ends. CDR3 length: 14 residues. The CDR3 sequence: CASSVGGSQETQYF. CDR3 DNA sequence: TGTGCCAGCAGCGTAGGCGGCAGCCAAGAGACCCAGTACTTC. Filled out from reference TRBV9 and TRBJ2-5, the complete variable domain reads DSGVTQTPKHLITATGQRVTLRCSPRSGDLSVYWYQQSLDQGLQFLIQYYNGEERAKGNILERFSAQQFPDLHSELNLSSLELGDSALYFCASSVGGSQETQYFGPGTRLLVL.

This clone has just a few counts. V and J are TRBV28 and TRBJ2-7; the match to TRBD2 covers 8 bases. Germline CDR1 is MDHEN and CDR2 is SYDVKM. Trimming removed 6 bases from V and 7 bases from J; junction bases left unmatched: 5. The CDR3 length is 12 residues. CDR3 residues: CASRVAGREQYF. The CDR3 DNA follows: TGTGCCAGCAGGGTAGCGGGACGGGAGCAGTACTTC.

This chain uses TRBV18 with TRBJ2-7, with unresolved D. Germline V CDR1 and CDR2: KGHSH, LQKENI. V was shortened by 0 bases and J by 0 bases, with 9 bases between the two germline ends. The CDR3 extends over 15 amino acids. CDR3 region: CASSPPNSGSYEQYF. The CDR3 bases are TGTGCCAGCTCACCACCCAATTCCGGCTCCTACGAGCAGTACTTC.